Presented here are 24 T cell receptor beta chains from one specimen sequenced in a study of CD8 T cells in Susac syndrome. A quantity of about 0.5 to 1 ug RNA underwent reverse transcription using random hexamers. From the immunoSEQ multiplex PCR reads, TCRdb called clonotypes with MiXCR, one entry per CDR3 protein. The sample consists of roughly 190,000 distinct CDR3 sequences, under 95% of them appearing once. The material sequenced was CD4+ T cells from PBMCs. These TCRs come from a human donor in good health.

The chain is built from TRBV27 and TRBJ2-5; tentative D call: TRBD2 (6 bases). Germline-derived CDR1 and CDR2 are MNHEY and SMNVEV (reference sequence). V dropped 1 base and J dropped 2 bases, with 14 bases sitting between them. The CDR3 contains 16 residues. The DNA of the CDR3 is TGTGCCAGCAGTTTATTCGGTAGCGGTACTCAAGAGACCCAGTACTTC. Encoded protein: CASSLFGSGTQETQYF.

This clonotype was seen only once. This chain joins TRBV3-1 and TRBJ1-1, with D possibly matching TRBD1 (5 bases). With 1 base removed from V and 4 bases from J, the gap between germline ends came to 13 bases. Germline V gives CDR1 LGHDT, CDR2 YNNKEL (reference sequence). The CDR3 spans 15 residues. DNA for the CDR3: TGTGCCAGCAGCCAAGTAATAGGGGCGTCCACTGAAGCTTTCTTT. Protein product: CASSQVIGASTEAFF. Complete variable domain (other parts from reference TRBV3-1 and TRBJ1-1): DTAVSQTPKYLVTQMGNDKSIKCEQNLGHDTMYWYKQDSKKFLKIMFSYNNKELIINETVPNRFSPKSPDKAHLNLHINSLELGDSAVYFCASSQVIGASTEAFFGQGTRLTVV.

This clonotype was seen just once. The V and J genes are TRBV3-1 and TRBJ2-7, with D maybe TRBD2 (5 bases). The length of the CDR3 is 13 residues. V was cut by 4 bases and J by 6 bases, with 13 bases left in between. Germline assignment: CDR1 LGHDT and CDR2 YNNKEL (reference sequence). The CDR3 protein is CASSPRPSGEQYF. Here the CDR3 DNA reads TGTGCCAGCAGCCCTAGACCGAGCGGCGAGCAGTACTTC.

The V gene is TRBV20-1, the J gene TRBJ1-1; D is undetermined. CDR3 length equals 13 residues. The germline gives CDR1 DFQATT, CDR2 SNEGSKA (reference sequence). V shed 5 bases and J shed 5 bases, with 15 bases lying between them. The CDR3 loop is CSAREGGLTEAFF. The CDR3 DNA reads as TGCAGTGCTCGCGAGGGCGGATTGACTGAAGCTTTCTTT.

The rearrangement uses TRBV4-3 and TRBJ1-2; 9 nucleotides align to TRBD1. The CDR3 is 16 residues long. CDR1 LGHNA and CDR2 YSLEER come from the germline V gene. V lost 4 bases and J lost 4; bases outside the gene matches: 10. CDR3: CASSPSRDRVGYGYTF. The CDR3 coding sequence is TGCGCCAGCAGCCCCTCCCGGGACAGGGTGGGCTATGGCTACACCTTC.

V is TRBV2 and J is TRBJ2-6; maybe TRBD2 (5 bases). The CDR3 is 15 residues long. The V gene lost 5 bases and the J gene lost 2 bases, with 10 bases spanning the gap. Germline V lookup: CDR1 SNHLY, CDR2 FYNNEI. The CDR3 DNA is TGTGCCAGCAGTAATCGGAGGACTGGGGCCAACGTCCTGACTTTC. The encoded protein is CASSNRRTGANVLTF.

The chain is built from TRBV25-1 and TRBJ2-2; 8 bases agree with TRBD1. With V trimmed by 5 bases and J by 4 bases, 6 bases remained unmatched. The germline gives CDR1 MGHDK, CDR2 SYGVNS. The CDR3 loop spans 15 amino acids. As DNA, the CDR3 is TGTGCCAGCAGTCAGGGGGCGTGGACCACCGGGGAGCTGTTTTTT. Translation: CASSQGAWTTGELFF. Full variable domain (outside the CDR3, taken from reference TRBV25-1 and TRBJ2-2): EADIYQTPRYLVIGTGKKITLECSQTMGHDKMYWYQQDPGMELHLIHYSYGVNSTEKGDLSSESTVSRIRTEHFPLTLESARPSHTSQYLCASSQGAWTTGELFFGEGSRLTVL.

V gene TRBV20-1 combines with J gene TRBJ1-1, with 7 bases that match TRBD1. J gave up 4 bases and V 0 bases, and 8 bases lay outside the gene matches. Germline V gives CDR1 DFQATT, CDR2 SNEGSKA (reference sequence). The CDR3 extends over 15 amino acids. CDR3 in amino acids: CSARDARGKGTEAFF. DNA of the CDR3: TGCAGTGCTAGAGATGCCAGGGGGAAAGGCACTGAAGCTTTCTTT.

The chain recombines TRBV19 with TRBJ1-5; 7 bases fit TRBD1. Germline V gene data show CDR1 as LNHDA and CDR2 as SQIVND (reference sequence). J was trimmed by 5 bases and V by 6 bases; bases with no gene match: 10. This CDR3 has 15 residues. The CDR3 bases are TGTGCCAGTAGCACCGGACAGGTCGTGGATCAGCCCCAGCATTTT. This gives the protein CASSTGQVVDQPQHF.

The gene calls are TRBV5-1 and TRBJ2-7, with a possible D match to TRBD2 (5 bases). The CDR3 loop spans 15 amino acids. Germline V gene sequence: CDR1 SGHRS, CDR2 YFSETQ. Trimming took off 4 bases at V and 4 bases at J, with 18 bases between the two ends. CDR3 nucleotides: TGCGCCAGCAGCCAGGTCGGACTTATAGTTTACGAGCAGTACTTC. This encodes CASSQVGLIVYEQYF.

This chain connects TRBV7-2 to TRBJ1-5; perhaps TRBD1 as D (6 bases). The CDR3 length is 14 residues. V was shortened by 5 bases and J by 5 bases, with 13 bases between the two germline ends. Germline V gene lookup returns CDR1 SGHTA and CDR2 FQGNSA. This chain's CDR3 is CASSPQRGDQPQHF. As DNA, the CDR3 is TGTGCCAGCAGCCCCCAGAGGGGGGATCAGCCCCAGCATTTT.

The CDR3 spells CASSLGLAGLRDTQYF. CDR3 coding DNA: TGTGCCAGCAGCTTGGGACTAGCGGGGTTACGAGATACGCAGTATTTT. This sequence joins TRBV7-2 and TRBJ2-3; 13 nucleotides match TRBD2. This CDR3 is built from 16 residues. Trimming cost V 3 bases and J 5 bases; bases outside gene matches: 5. CDR1 is SGHTA and CDR2 is FQGNSA in the germline V gene. The variable domain in full, completed from reference TRBV7-2 and TRBJ2-3, reads GAGVSQSPSNKVTEKGKDVELRCDPISGHTALYWYRQSLGQGLEFLIYFQGNSAPDKSGLPSDRFSAERTGGSVSTLTIQRTQQEDSAVYLCASSLGLAGLRDTQYFGPGTRLTVL.

This clonotype showed up just once. The rearrangement joins TRBV15 to TRBJ2-5; no clear D gene. V lost 0 bases and J lost 5, with 13 bases in between. The germline gives CDR1 LNHNV, CDR2 YYDKDF (reference sequence). This CDR3 contains 15 residues. The DNA of the CDR3 is TGTGCCACCAGCAGAGATAGTGGGTCCGTGGAGACCCAGTACTTC. Protein: CATSRDSGSVETQYF.

The rearrangement uses TRBV6-5 and TRBJ1-1; 7 bases align to TRBD1. Trimming at V came to 0 bases and at J to 7 bases, leaving 2 bases not matched to a gene. This CDR3 has 13 residues. Germline V gene data show CDR1 as MNHEY and CDR2 as SVGAGI. The CDR3 nucleotides are TGTGCCAGCAGTTACTCAACAGGGGTTGAAGCTTTCTTT. Encoded protein: CASSYSTGVEAFF.

The chain links TRBV29-1 to TRBJ1-2; D is unresolved. There are 12 residues in the CDR3. The germline CDR1 and CDR2 sequences are SQVTM and ANQGSEA. V lost 7 bases and J 0 bases, leaving 9 bases between the germline ends. CDR3 amino acids: CSASVANYGYTF. The CDR3 DNA sequence: TGCAGCGCCTCGGTGGCTAACTATGGCTACACCTTC.

The chain employs TRBV25-1 and TRBJ2-2; D is possibly TRBD1 (6 bases). The ends were cut back, 6 bases at V and 5 bases at J, with 16 bases in the middle. CDR1 MGHDK and CDR2 SYGVNS come from the germline V gene. The CDR3 covers 15 residues. The CDR3 DNA reads as TGTGCCAGCAGACAGGGAACGGTAGTAACCGGGGAGCTGTTTTTT. As protein: CASRQGTVVTGELFF.

This clonotype came up once. The CDR3 loop is CASSLIGARGYTF. The CDR3 DNA follows: TGTGCCAGCAGCTTGATAGGGGCGAGGGGCTACACCTTC. The chain is built from TRBV5-4 and TRBJ1-2, with D perhaps matching TRBD1 (5 bases). V lost 1 base and J 8 bases, leaving 12 bases between the germline ends. This CDR3 spans 13 amino acids. Germline V gives CDR1 SGHNT, CDR2 YYREEE (reference sequence).

This chain uses TRBV7-8 with TRBJ1-1, with a possible D match to TRBD1 (5 bases). Per the germline V gene, CDR1 is SGHVS and CDR2 is FQNEAQ. The CDR3 is 14 residues long. The V end lost 5 bases, the J end lost 0 bases, and 10 bases lay between the germline ends. CDR3 residues: CASSNRQLNTEAFF. CDR3 DNA: TGTGCCAGCAGCAACCGACAGCTGAACACTGAAGCTTTCTTT.

This chain joins TRBV30 and TRBJ1-1, with D possibly TRBD1 on 5 matching bases. CDR3 size: 13 residues. V shed 2 bases and J shed 10 bases, with 17 bases lying between them. The V gene's germline CDR1 is GTSNPN and CDR2 SVGIG (reference sequence). The CDR3 protein is CAWSRRGRGGAFF. Here the CDR3 DNA reads TGTGCCTGGAGTCGGCGGGGCCGGGGGGGAGCTTTCTTT.

V is TRBV7-2 and J is TRBJ1-1; D might be TRBD1 (5 bases). The V gene lost 1 base and the J gene lost 12 bases, with 12 bases spanning the gap. This CDR3 comprises 12 residues. Germline CDR1 and CDR2: SGHTA and FQGNSA. Here the CDR3 DNA reads TGTGCCAGCAGCTTAGGGGGCACCCGTACTTTCTTT. Translation gives CASSLGGTRTFF.

The gene calls are TRBV28 and TRBJ1-5; weak D call: TRBD1 (5 bases). The germline CDR1 and CDR2 sequences are MDHEN and SYDVKM. The CDR3 runs to 15 residues. V was trimmed by 6 bases and J by 6 bases, leaving 18 bases between them. CDR3 in amino acids: CASRAAGMGPQPQHF. The CDR3 bases are TGTGCCAGCAGGGCCGCAGGGATGGGGCCTCAGCCCCAGCATTTT.

The chain carries TRBV4-3 and TRBJ2-3; TRBD1 might be the D (5 bases). This CDR3 is 14 amino acids long. From germline, CDR1 is LGHNA and CDR2 YSLEER. Between the trimmed V and J ends, which lost 5 bases and 3 bases, there was a span of 12 bases. This CDR3 is CASSSQGITDTQYF. The CDR3, as DNA: TGCGCCAGCAGCTCTCAGGGAATAACAGATACGCAGTATTTT.

The chain couples TRBV7-8 to TRBJ2-6; D remains unclear. Germline V CDR1 and CDR2: SGHVS, FQNEAQ. The CDR3 loop spans 12 amino acids. V dropped 7 bases and J dropped 3 bases, with 4 bases sitting between them. CDR3 sequence: CASNGGANVLTF. CDR3 bases: TGTGCCAGCAATGGTGGGGCCAACGTCCTGACTTTC.

The chain is built from TRBV5-4 and TRBJ2-2; D is possibly TRBD1 (6 bases). The CDR3 has 15 residues. Germline loops: CDR1 SGHNT, CDR2 YYREEE (reference sequence). Trimming shortened V by 6 bases and J by 6 bases, and 18 bases separated the two germline ends. CDR3 nucleotide sequence: TGTGCCAGCACATCTAACAGGGCTAGGGCCGGGGAGCTGTTTTTT. Amino acid sequence: CASTSNRARAGELFF.